This note documents a single T cell receptor (beta chain) sequence. This entry comes from a study of CD8 T cells in Susac syndrome. An amount of RNA that ranged from roughly 0.5 to 1 ug was reverse transcribed with random hexamers. TCRdb re-called the immunoSEQ multiplex PCR reads through MiXCR, storing one row per CDR3 protein. Seen here are 130,000 or so distinct CDR3 sequences, 80% to 85% observed once, and the top ten hold roughly 0.5%. The CDR3 extends over 14 amino acids. CDR1 KGHDR and CDR2 SFDVKD come from the germline V gene. Trimming at V came to 4 bases and at J to 5 bases, leaving 3 bases not matched to a gene.

The genes are TRBV24-1 and TRBJ2-1; 8 positions match TRBD1. The sequence was obtained from a human donor with multiple sclerosis. Sequencing input: CD8+ T cells from PBMCs. CDR3 in amino acids: CATSDWTGNNEQFF. The CDR3 DNA sequence: TGTGCCACCAGTGACTGGACAGGGAACAATGAGCAGTTCTTC.